The 19 T cell receptor beta chains below come from one sample, sequenced in a study of blood T cells in healthy people across ages. Through a sample-barcoded 5' primer and a J-beta primer mix, a second PCR was run for roughly 7 to 12 cycles. Using its own MiXCR run on the 5' RACE reads, TCRdb lists one record per CDR3 protein. The top ten hold 7% to 9% of the sample, which has some 1.4 million distinct CDR3 sequences, approximately 38% seen once. The sequencing sample was made of blood. These TCRs come from a woman between 18 and 29 years old in good health.

This sequence joins TRBV3-1 and TRBJ2-2; 8 bases are a match to TRBD1. This CDR3 is built from 15 residues. V shed 10 bases, J shed 0 bases, and the junction held 7 bases outside the gene matches. Germline assignment: CDR1 LGHDT and CDR2 YNNKEL (reference sequence). The CDR3 DNA reads as TGTGCCACCCGGACAGGGCCTACGAACACCGGGGAGCTGTTTTTT. It codes for CATRTGPTNTGELFF.

This clonotype has just a few counts. The genes are TRBV5-1 and TRBJ2-3, with D perhaps TRBD2 (6 bases). The V end was cut by 4 bases, the J end by 0 bases, with 12 bases between. Germline V gene data show CDR1 as SGHRS and CDR2 as YFSETQ. The CDR3 has 15 residues. The DNA of the CDR3 is TGCGCCAGCAGCCCTCGGGGGTCGAGCACAGATACGCAGTATTTT. It codes for CASSPRGSSTDTQYF.

The chain combines TRBV29-1 with TRBJ2-7; 8 bases agree with TRBD2. CDR3 length: 14 residues. The J segment lost 2 bases and the V segment lost 5 bases, leaving 8 bases of the junction unmatched. From germline, CDR1 is SQVTM and CDR2 ANQGSEA. The DNA of the CDR3 is TGCAGCGTTCTTACTAGCGGAGGCACCTACGAGCAGTACTTC. Translation gives CSVLTSGGTYEQYF.

V and J are TRBV4-1 and TRBJ1-6; D gene ambiguous. This CDR3 is 15 amino acids long. The V end was cut by 0 bases, the J end by 7 bases, with 10 bases between. CDR1 is MGHRA, CDR2 YSYEKL, per germline. In DNA form, the CDR3 reads TGCGCCAGCAGCCAAGATCGGACCACCAATTCACCCCTCCACTTT. It specifies CASSQDRTTNSPLHF.

The V gene is TRBV20-1, the J gene TRBJ2-5, with D tentatively TRBD2 (6 bases). V lost 5 bases, J lost 11 bases, and 21 bases lay in between. Looked up from germline, CDR1 is DFQATT and CDR2 is SNEGSKA (reference sequence). The CDR3 covers 13 residues. The CDR3 is CSASSASSDEQYF. The CDR3 nucleotides are TGCAGTGCTTCTAGCGCTAGCAGCGATGAGCAGTACTTC.

A few counts support this clonotype. V and J are TRBV11-2 and TRBJ1-1, with TRBD1 matching 8 bases. The CDR3 is 16 residues long. Trimming cost V 1 base and J 5 bases; bases outside gene matches: 9. Germline CDR1 reads SGHAT; CDR2 reads FQNNGV. In DNA, the CDR3 is TGTGCCAGCAGCTTAGGGGGCCCAGGGGGCTGGACTGAAGCTTTCTTT. Translating it yields CASSLGGPGGWTEAFF.

The V and J genes are TRBV20-1 and TRBJ2-1; unclear D gene. The CDR3 runs 14 residues. Germline CDR1 is DFQATT and CDR2 is SNEGSKA (reference sequence). The CDR3 loop reads CSLTGTSSYNEQFF. CDR3 in DNA: TGCAGCCTGACCGGCACCAGCTCCTACAATGAGCAGTTCTTC.

This clonotype was seen a few times. This chain links TRBV27 with TRBJ1-2; D ambiguous. Trimming stripped 5 bases from V and 6 bases from J, with 19 bases between. Germline values: CDR1 MNHEY, CDR2 SMNVEV (reference sequence). The CDR3 covers 15 residues. CDR3 nucleotide sequence: TGTGCCAGCAGTCAGGATCCCTCCTCGGGAAATGGCTACACCTTC. Protein sequence: CASSQDPSSGNGYTF.

The chain combines TRBV5-1 with TRBJ2-1, with TRBD2 identical over 11 bases. Unmatched junction bases numbered 11, after V lost 3 bases and J lost 12 bases. The CDR3 contains 15 residues. Germline CDR1 and CDR2: SGHRS and YFSETQ. The DNA for the CDR3 is TGCGCCAGCAGCTGGTCCACGACTAGCGGGGCGCGGCAGTTCTTC. Its protein product is CASSWSTTSGARQFF.

There are many counts of this clonotype. The chain recombines TRBV5-1 with TRBJ2-7, with TRBD2 matching over 13 bases. The V segment lost 0 bases and the J segment 2 bases; nucleotides outside the gene matches: 8. In germline, CDR1 is SGHRS, CDR2 YFSETQ. The CDR3 runs 18 residues. The CDR3 region has the DNA TGCGCCAGCAGCTTGGCCCCGACTAGCGGGAGGATTGCCTACGAGCAGTACTTC. The encoded protein is CASSLAPTSGRIAYEQYF.

This clonotype was observed a few times. This chain joins TRBV6-1 and TRBJ2-6; D gene ambiguous. V was pared by 1 base and J by 12 bases, with 10 bases between. Germline-derived CDR1 and CDR2 are MNHNS and SASEGT. The length of the CDR3 is 13 residues. The CDR3: CASSEGTRGVLTF. The CDR3 nucleotides read TGTGCCAGCAGTGAAGGTACGAGAGGCGTCCTGACTTTC.

This clonotype has just a few counts. The gene calls are TRBV2 and TRBJ2-5, with D maybe TRBD1 (5 bases). V was shortened by 0 bases and J by 1 base, with 9 bases between the two germline ends. CDR3 length: 15 amino acids. Germline V gives CDR1 SNHLY, CDR2 FYNNEI. CDR3 loop: CASSEAGPVQETQYF. The CDR3 DNA follows: TGTGCCAGCAGTGAAGCGGGGCCCGTCCAAGAGACCCAGTACTTC.

There are a few counts of this clonotype. The J gene is TRBJ2-1, the V gene TRBV10-3; 9 bases align to TRBD2. The V gene end was trimmed by 8 bases and the J gene end by 9 bases; junction bases not matched to a gene: 14. CDR1 is ENHRY and CDR2 is SYGVKD in the germline V gene. This CDR3 has 15 residues. CDR3 loop: CAIGASGILMTEQFF. The CDR3 nucleotides read TGTGCCATCGGGGCTAGCGGGATTCTCATGACTGAGCAGTTCTTC.

This sequence joins TRBV25-1 and TRBJ1-4; D is perhaps TRBD1 (6 bases). The CDR3 spans 15 residues. V lost 7 bases and J 8 bases, leaving 20 bases between the germline ends. In germline, CDR1 is MGHDK, CDR2 SYGVNS. This CDR3 reads CASTRLVQGIEKLFF. CDR3 nucleotide sequence: TGTGCCAGCACCCGACTAGTACAGGGAATCGAAAAACTGTTTTTT.

J is TRBJ1-2 and V is TRBV15; no reliable D call. Germline CDR1 and CDR2: LNHNV and YYDKDF (reference sequence). The CDR3 has 15 amino acids. V was pared by 0 bases and J by 8 bases, with 16 bases between. The CDR3 is CATSRDKEVLKGYTF. The CDR3 nucleotides read TGTGCCACCAGCAGAGATAAGGAGGTTTTAAAAGGCTACACCTTC. The whole variable domain, remainder taken from reference TRBV15 and TRBJ1-2, is DAMVIQNPRYQVTQFGKPVTLSCSQTLNHNVMYWYQQKSSQAPKLLFHYYDKDFNNEADTPDNFQSRRPNTSFCFLDIRSPGLGDTAMYLCATSRDKEVLKGYTFGSGTRLTVV.

The chain combines TRBV7-2 with TRBJ2-7; a possible D gene is TRBD1 (6 bases). Trimming shortened V by 1 base and J by 3 bases, and 16 bases separated the two germline ends. The length of the CDR3 is 16 residues. Germline V gives CDR1 SGHTA, CDR2 FQGNSA. The CDR3 sequence: CASSLVGGQSFYEQYF. The CDR3 DNA reads TGTGCCAGCAGCTTAGTAGGTGGACAGAGCTTCTACGAGCAGTACTTC.

This sequence joins TRBV20-1 and TRBJ2-3; tentatively, D is TRBD1 or TRBD2 (5 bases each). CDR3 size: 13 residues. Per the germline V gene, CDR1 is DFQATT and CDR2 is SNEGSKA (reference sequence). The V end lost 6 bases, the J end lost 2 bases, and 12 bases lay between the germline ends. DNA of the CDR3: TGCAGTGCCCGAGGGGTGGACACAGATACGCAGTATTTT. Translated: CSARGVDTDTQYF.

CDR3 nucleotides: TGTGCCAGCGGGAACAACGACCGGGGCAATCAGCCCCAGCATTTT. It yields the protein CASGNNDRGNQPQHF. The V call is TRBV6-5, the J call TRBJ1-5, with D uncertain. CDR1 and CDR2 from the germline V gene are MNHEY and SVGAGI. V lost 8 bases and J lost 2, with 16 bases in between. This CDR3 contains 15 residues.

This chain joins TRBV7-9 and TRBJ2-5, with a weak D call TRBD1 (7 bases). V lost 1 base and J 11 bases, leaving 11 bases between the germline ends. The germline V gene encodes CDR1 SEHNR and CDR2 FQNEAQ (reference sequence). This CDR3 spans 12 amino acids. Written as DNA, the CDR3 is TGTGCCAGCAGCTTAGAACAGGGGAGGCAGTACTTC. Translation gives CASSLEQGRQYF.